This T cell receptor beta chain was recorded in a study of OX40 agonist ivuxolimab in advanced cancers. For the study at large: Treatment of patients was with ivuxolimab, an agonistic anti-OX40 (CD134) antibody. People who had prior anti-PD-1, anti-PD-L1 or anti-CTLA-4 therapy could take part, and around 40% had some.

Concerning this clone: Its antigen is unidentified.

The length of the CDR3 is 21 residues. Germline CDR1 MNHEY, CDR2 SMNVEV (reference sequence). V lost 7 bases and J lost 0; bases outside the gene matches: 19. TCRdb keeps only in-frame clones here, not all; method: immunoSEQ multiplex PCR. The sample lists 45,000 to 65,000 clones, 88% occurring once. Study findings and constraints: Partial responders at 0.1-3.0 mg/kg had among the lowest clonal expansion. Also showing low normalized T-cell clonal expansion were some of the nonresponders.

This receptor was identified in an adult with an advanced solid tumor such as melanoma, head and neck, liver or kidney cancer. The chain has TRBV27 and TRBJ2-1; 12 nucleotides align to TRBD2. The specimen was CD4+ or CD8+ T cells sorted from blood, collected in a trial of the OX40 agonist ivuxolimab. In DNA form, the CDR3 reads TGTGCCAGCACCCCTCAAGGGGGGAAAGGACTAGCGGGAAGCTCCTACAATGAGCAGTTCTTC. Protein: CASTPQGGKGLAGSSYNEQFF.